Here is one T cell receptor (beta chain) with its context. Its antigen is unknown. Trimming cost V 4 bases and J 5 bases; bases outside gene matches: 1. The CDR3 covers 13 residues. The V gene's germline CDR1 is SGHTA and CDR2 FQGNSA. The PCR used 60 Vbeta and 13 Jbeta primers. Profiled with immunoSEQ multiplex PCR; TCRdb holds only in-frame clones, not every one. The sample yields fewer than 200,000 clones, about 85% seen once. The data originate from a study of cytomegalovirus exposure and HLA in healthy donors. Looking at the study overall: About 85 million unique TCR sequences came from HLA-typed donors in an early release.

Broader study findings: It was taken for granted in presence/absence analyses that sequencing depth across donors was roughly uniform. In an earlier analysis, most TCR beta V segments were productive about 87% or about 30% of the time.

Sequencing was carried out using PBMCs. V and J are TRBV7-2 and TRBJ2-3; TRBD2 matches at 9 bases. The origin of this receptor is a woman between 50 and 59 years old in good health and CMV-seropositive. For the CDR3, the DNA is TGTGCCAGCAGCTGGCGGGAGGGAGATACGCAGTATTTT. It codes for CASSWREGDTQYF.